One and the same sample provided the 6 T cell receptor beta chains below, sequenced in a study of vaccination and CD4 T cells after COVID-19. Scientists ran DNA taken from cultured CD4+ T cells through the Oncomine TCR Beta short-read assay for sequencing. TCRdb independently ran MiXCR on the PCR reads; one entry per CDR3 protein. The table lists more than 7,000 distinct CDR3 sequences, 50% to 75% of them singletons. Documented treatment: approximately nine-day PBMC culture with coronavirus spike peptide pools or control peptides (ViraFEST assay). These receptors' antigens are unknown. Sequenced input: CD4+ T cells from blood, cultured in vitro. The receptor source for this set is a human donor who had recovered from COVID-19.

The chain is built from TRBV20-1 and TRBJ2-7, with 8 bases lining up with TRBD1. Germline CDR1 and CDR2: DFQATT and SNEGSKA (reference sequence). This CDR3 has 13 amino acids. V was pared by 5 bases and J by 6 bases, with 9 bases of the junction left unmatched. The CDR3 loop is CSAYRGDRGEQYF. CDR3 nucleotides: TGCAGTGCTTACAGAGGCGACAGGGGCGAGCAGTACTTC.

This chain uses TRBV20-1 with TRBJ1-2, with 9 bases aligning to TRBD1. In germline, CDR1 is DFQATT, CDR2 SNEGSKA (reference sequence). The length of the CDR3 is 12 residues. V lost 4 bases to trimming and J lost 8 bases; unmatched junction nucleotides: 5. The CDR3 protein is CSAIQGAGGYTF. For the CDR3, the DNA is TGCAGTGCTATACAGGGGGCGGGGGGCTACACCTTC.

The rearrangement joins TRBV18 to TRBJ1-1; no reliable D call. V lost 5 bases and J lost 2, with 18 bases in between. The CDR3 runs 16 residues. CDR1 KGHSH and CDR2 LQKENI come from the germline V gene. CDR3 residues: CASSVTALTVNTEAFF. CDR3 in DNA: TGTGCCAGCTCAGTCACGGCGTTGACCGTAAACACTGAAGCTTTCTTT.

The CDR3 DNA sequence: TGTGCCAGCAGTGATGGGGGGACTCGAACCTACGAGCAGTACTTC. Translated: CASSDGGTRTYEQYF. J is TRBJ2-7 and V is TRBV2, with D perhaps matching TRBD2 (6 bases). The CDR3 has 15 amino acids. CDR1 is SNHLY and CDR2 is FYNNEI in the germline V gene. V lost 3 bases, J lost 2 bases, and 14 bases lay in between.

The chain uses TRBV10-1 and TRBJ2-1, with TRBD1 as a possible D gene (9 bases). V lost 0 bases and J 8 bases, leaving 17 bases between the germline ends. The CDR3 totals 16 residues. Germline assignment: CDR1 WNHNN and CDR2 SYGVQD (reference sequence). CDR3 sequence: CASSESSGTGLHEQFF. The CDR3 nucleotides read TGCGCCAGCAGTGAGTCTAGCGGGACAGGGTTGCATGAGCAGTTCTTC.

This chain joins TRBV12-3 or TRBV12-4 and TRBJ1-5; 7 positions match TRBD1. With V trimmed by 1 base and J by 6 bases, 6 bases remained unmatched. There are 15 residues in the CDR3. The CDR3 bases are TGTGCCAGCAGTTTAGGTGCAGGGGGAGGTCAGCCCCAGCATTTT. Its protein is CASSLGAGGGQPQHF.